The next 10 T cell receptor beta chains were all read from a single sample in a study of blood T cells in healthy people across ages. PCR was performed a second time for about 6 to 11 cycles using a sample-barcoded 5' primer and a J-beta primer mix. TCRdb reprocessed the 5' RACE reads via MiXCR and lists one record per CDR3 protein. The sample consists of around 500,000 distinct CDR3 sequences, 47% of them appearing once. The sequenced sample was blood. These receptors all stem from a man of 80 years or more in good health.

A remark on this clonotype: This may arise from a read error, as a much more abundant clone is one base away. V and J are TRBV6-5 and TRBJ2-5; D is unclear. The CDR3 has 12 amino acids. Trimming took off 6 bases at V and 11 bases at J, with 16 bases between the two ends. Germline CDR1 and CDR2: MNHEY and SVGAGI. The CDR3 sequence is CASRNGYLEQYF. The CDR3 DNA follows: TGTGCCAGCAGGAACGGATATCTTGAGCAGTACTTC.

This clonotype was counted at least ten times. The V gene is TRBV6-5, the J gene TRBJ1-5; perhaps TRBD1 as D (6 bases). Germline V gives CDR1 MNHEY, CDR2 SVGAGI. This CDR3 is 13 amino acids long. The V gene lost 7 bases and the J gene lost 6 bases, with 13 bases spanning the gap. CDR3 bases: TGTGCCAGCACCCAGGGGTACCGTCAGCCCCAGCATTTT. It is translated as CASTQGYRQPQHF.

This chain connects TRBV4-1 to TRBJ2-3; TRBD1 aligns across 8 bases. The V gene end was trimmed by 5 bases and the J gene end by 4 bases; junction bases not matched to a gene: 8. CDR1 is MGHRA and CDR2 is YSYEKL in the germline V gene. The CDR3 covers 15 residues. CDR3: CASSGRQGRSDTQYF. The CDR3 DNA follows: TGCGCCAGCAGCGGCCGACAGGGGAGATCAGATACGCAGTATTTT.

This chain links TRBV9 with TRBJ2-1; 14 bases fit TRBD2. Trimming cost V 3 bases and J 8 bases; bases outside gene matches: 13. This CDR3 contains 18 residues. Looked up from germline, CDR1 is SGDLS and CDR2 is YYNGEE. CDR3: CASSGETSGRDLDDEQFF. The CDR3 region has the DNA TGTGCCAGCAGCGGGGAGACTAGCGGGAGGGACTTGGACGATGAGCAGTTCTTC.

This rearrangement joins TRBV7-9 to TRBJ1-1; 7 bases align to TRBD1. CDR1 and CDR2 (germline): SEHNR, FQNEAQ (reference sequence). Unmatched junction bases numbered 9, after V lost 7 bases and J lost 7 bases. The CDR3 has 13 amino acids. In nucleotides, the CDR3 is TGTGCCAGCACCCAGGGACAGTCTTATGAAGCTTTCTTT. It yields the protein CASTQGQSYEAFF.

The chain combines TRBV28 with TRBJ2-5; TRBD1 is a possible D gene (7 bases). Germline V gives CDR1 MDHEN, CDR2 SYDVKM. This CDR3 has 15 residues. V gave up 7 bases and J gave up 3 bases, with 18 bases separating them. CDR3 sequence reads: CASTGLRGVKETQYF. CDR3 nucleotide sequence: TGTGCCAGCACCGGACTCAGGGGGGTGAAAGAGACCCAGTACTTC.

The V gene is TRBV2, the J gene TRBJ2-6; 9 bases match TRBD2. Germline CDR1 reads SNHLY; CDR2 reads FYNNEI. CDR3 length equals 16 residues. The V gene end was trimmed by 3 bases and the J gene end by 6 bases; junction bases not matched to a gene: 6. CDR3 DNA sequence: TGTGCCAGCAGTGACCGCGGGGGGGCGGAGGCCAACGTCCTGACTTTC. This translates into CASSDRGGAEANVLTF.

Concerning this clonotype: Germline is not matched at one junction end, which may reflect a read error. CDR3 bases: TGCGTCAGCAGCCTTGCCGCCGGGTCCTCTGGAAACACCATATATTTT. Its translation: CVSSLAAGSSGNTIYF. The genes are TRBV5-1 and TRBJ1-3, with D uncertain. Germline V CDR1 and CDR2: SGHRS, YFSETQ. CDR3 length equals 16 residues.

The V and J genes are TRBV24-1 and TRBJ2-3; D is tentatively TRBD1 or TRBD2 (5 bases each). The CDR3 contains 16 residues. The V and J ends lost 3 bases and 4 bases respectively, with 16 bases between them. CDR1 and CDR2 from the germline V gene are KGHDR and SFDVKD. The CDR3 DNA reads as TGTGCCACCAGTGATCGCCCTCGGGTGGGGGCAGATACGCAGTATTTT. Its protein is CATSDRPRVGADTQYF.

About this clonotype: Given a much more abundant clone one base away, this may be a read error. The chain employs TRBV6-5 and TRBJ2-5, with D perhaps TRBD1 (5 bases). The DNA end lines up better with TRBJ2-1; the J call may be wrong. Germline V gene lookup returns CDR1 MNHEY and CDR2 SVGAGI. CDR3 length: 12 residues. DNA of the CDR3: TGTGCCAGCAGCCAGGGTGAAGAGACCCAGTTCTTC. It codes for CASSQGEETQFF.